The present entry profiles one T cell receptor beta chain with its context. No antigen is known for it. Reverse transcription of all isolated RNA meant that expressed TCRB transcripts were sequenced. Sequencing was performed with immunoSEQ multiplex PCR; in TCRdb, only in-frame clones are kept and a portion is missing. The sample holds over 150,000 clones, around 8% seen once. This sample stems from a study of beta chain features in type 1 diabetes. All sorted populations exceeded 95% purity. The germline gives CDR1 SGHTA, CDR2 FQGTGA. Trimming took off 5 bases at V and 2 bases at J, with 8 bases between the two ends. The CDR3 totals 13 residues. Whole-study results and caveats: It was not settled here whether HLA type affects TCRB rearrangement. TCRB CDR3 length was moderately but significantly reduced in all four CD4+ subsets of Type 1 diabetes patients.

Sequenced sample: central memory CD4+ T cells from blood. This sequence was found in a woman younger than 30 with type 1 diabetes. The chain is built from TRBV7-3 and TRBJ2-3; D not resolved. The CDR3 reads CASSPVYTDTQYF. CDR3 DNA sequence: TGTGCCAGCAGCCCGGTTTACACAGATACGCAGTATTTT.